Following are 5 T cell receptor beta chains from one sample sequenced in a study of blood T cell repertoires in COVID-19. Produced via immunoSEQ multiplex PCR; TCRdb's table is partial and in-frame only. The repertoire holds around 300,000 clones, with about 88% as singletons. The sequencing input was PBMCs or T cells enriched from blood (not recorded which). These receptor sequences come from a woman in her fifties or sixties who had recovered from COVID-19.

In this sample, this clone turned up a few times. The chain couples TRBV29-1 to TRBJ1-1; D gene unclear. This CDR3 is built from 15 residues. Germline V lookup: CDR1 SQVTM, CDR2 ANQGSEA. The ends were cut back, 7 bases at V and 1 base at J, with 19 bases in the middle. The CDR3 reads CSAVGIGGKNTEAFF. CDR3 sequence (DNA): TGCAGCGCCGTGGGTATAGGCGGCAAGAACACTGAAGCTTTCTTT.

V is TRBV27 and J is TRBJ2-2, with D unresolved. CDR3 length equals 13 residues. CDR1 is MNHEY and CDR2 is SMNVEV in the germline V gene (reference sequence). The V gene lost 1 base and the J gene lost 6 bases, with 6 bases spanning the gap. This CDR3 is CASSLYQSGELFF. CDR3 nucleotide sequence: TGTGCCAGCAGTTTATACCAGTCCGGGGAGCTGTTTTTT.

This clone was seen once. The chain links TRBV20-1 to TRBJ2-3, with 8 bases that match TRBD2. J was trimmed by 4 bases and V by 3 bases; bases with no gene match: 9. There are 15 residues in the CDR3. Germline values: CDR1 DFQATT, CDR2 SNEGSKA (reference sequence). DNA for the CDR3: TGCAGTGCTAGTCGTGACGGGAGGGGAGCAGATACGCAGTATTTT. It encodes CSASRDGRGADTQYF.

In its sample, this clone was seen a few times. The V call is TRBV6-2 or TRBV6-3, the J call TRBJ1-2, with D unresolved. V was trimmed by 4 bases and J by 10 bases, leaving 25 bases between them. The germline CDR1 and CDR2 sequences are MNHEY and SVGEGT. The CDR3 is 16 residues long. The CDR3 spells CASSSSSRQPLLYYTF. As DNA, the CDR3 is TGTGCCAGCAGTTCCTCCTCCCGACAACCTCTACTGTACTACACCTTC.

CDR3 region: CASTPVRSSYEQYF. DNA of the CDR3: TGTGCCAGCACCCCGGTACGTAGTTCCTACGAGCAGTACTTC. V is TRBV7-8 and J is TRBJ2-7; D not certain. CDR1 is SGHVS and CDR2 is FQNEAQ in the germline V gene. With 7 bases removed from V and 1 base from J, the gap between germline ends came to 14 bases. The CDR3 covers 14 residues.